This TCR beta chain was sequenced in a study of blood T cell repertoires in COVID-19. Study-wide background: Acute and convalescent COVID-19 specimens originated in the United States, Italy and Spain. PBMCs, B-cell-depleted T cells, or T cells were the source of the cDNA or gDNA that made up the material.

Source study methods: Estimation of nucleated cell counts was performed using reference gene primer amplification. The method was immunoSEQ multiplex PCR; TCRdb's version includes in-frame clones alone and lacks a portion of them. V, J and clone size derive from that table, while D and trimming were established from the DNA sequence. The table lists about 250,000 clones, about 91% of them singletons, with just under 6.5% in the top ten. Per germline, CDR1 MRHNA and CDR2 SNTAGT. The V segment lost 6 bases and the J segment 4 bases; nucleotides outside the gene matches: 5. This CDR3 contains 14 residues. The Seattle patients, enrolled during active infection, were followed longitudinally.

The receptor comes from a woman aged 25 to 39 with COVID-19, enrolled during active disease. The chain combines TRBV6-4 with TRBJ1-1; TRBD1 aligns across 10 bases. The sequenced material came from peripheral blood. The CDR3 DNA is TGTGCCAGCAGCCGAGGACAGGGGGGCACTGAAGCTTTCTTT. Its translation: CASSRGQGGTEAFF.